Given below is one T cell receptor (beta chain) in context. V was clipped by 6 bases and J by 7 bases; unmatched bases: 12. The length of the CDR3 is 15 residues. CDR1 and CDR2 from the germline V gene are SNHLY and FYNNEI. The data are from a study of blood T cell repertoires in COVID-19. As for the study in general: Acute and convalescent COVID-19 specimens originated in the United States, Italy and Spain. PBMCs, B-cell-depleted T cells, or T cells were the source of the cDNA or gDNA that made up the material.

How the authors handled the data: Reference gene primer amplification in the assay estimated nucleated cell counts. Produced via immunoSEQ multiplex PCR; TCRdb's table is partial and in-frame only. V and J calls and clone size follow that table, whereas D and trimming were derived from the DNA. Of some 99,000 clones detected, roughly 84% appear once; the ten largest clones hold roughly 13%. The chain couples TRBV2 to TRBJ1-2, with 9 bases matching TRBD1. The receptor comes from a woman aged 55-69 years in a cohort sampled during active or convalescent COVID-19. Material for sequencing was peripheral blood. For the CDR3, the DNA is TGTGCCAGCAGCCCCGAGGACAGGGGTCCTGTTGGCTACACCTTC. Translated, it gives CASSPEDRGPVGYTF.